This TCR beta chain was sequenced during a study of blood T cell repertoires in COVID-19. The CDR3 spans 16 residues. V shed 4 bases and J shed 1 base, with 14 bases lying between them. In germline, CDR1 is SNHLY, CDR2 FYNNEI. The method was immunoSEQ multiplex PCR; TCRdb's version includes in-frame clones alone and lacks a portion of them. In the table there are 60,000 or so clones, approximately 73% of which are singletons. V is TRBV2 and J is TRBJ2-1; possibly TRBD1 for D (6 bases). The sequenced material came from peripheral blood. This TCR was recovered from a woman aged 45-65 years with active or convalescent COVID-19. The CDR3 bases are TGTGCCAGCAGTGGGGAAGGGGGAATTTCCTACAATGAGCAGTTCTTC. Amino acids: CASSGEGGISYNEQFF.